These T cell receptor beta chains were read from a single sample in a study of T-cell memory formation after mild COVID-19. In TCRdb, the 5' RACE reads were re-called with MiXCR into one record per CDR3 protein. The top ten hold roughly a fifth of the sample, which has a few hundred thousand distinct CDR3 sequences, about 17% seen once. Source material: PBMCs or a T cell subset sorted from them (not recorded which). The receptors shown here come from a man between 18 and 29 years old who had mild COVID-19 (a few samples of this study predate the infection). Cell type and time point are not known. Both conserved end residues are part of each CDR3. The order of the fields is J gene, V gene, clone size, D gene, CDR3 protein, CDR3 DNA. The D gene is left open where the match is weak. Expanded clones get a size class; other rows say once, few or many, or leave the size out.

TRBJ2-6	TRBV4-3	few	.	CASSSEDRAGANVLTF	TGCGCCAGCAGCTCAGAGGATCGAGCTGGGGCCAACGTCCTGACTTTC
TRBJ1-2	TRBV6-6	few	TRBD1	CASNDRDRGRDYGYTF	TGTGCCAGCAACGACCGGGACAGGGGGCGCGACTATGGCTACACCTTC
TRBJ2-5	TRBV7-2	few	TRBD2	CASSPSGSQETQYF	TGTGCCAGCAGCCCTAGCGGATCCCAAGAGACCCAGTACTTC
TRBJ2-1	TRBV20-1	many	.	CSVGGIPANEQFF	TGCAGTGTTGGAGGCATCCCCGCGAATGAGCAGTTCTTC
TRBJ1-1	TRBV6-5	.	.	CASSTGFTEAFF	TGTGCCAGCAGTACAGGGTTCACTGAAGCTTTCTTT
TRBJ1-3	TRBV6-5	few	.	CASTSAAGNTIYF	TGTGCCAGCACGTCAGCCGCTGGAAACACCATATATTTT
TRBJ2-2	TRBV12-3/TRBV12-4	few	TRBD2	CASSPGGALTGELFF	TGTGCCAGCAGTCCCGGGGGGGCTCTGACCGGGGAGCTGTTTTTT
TRBJ1-1	TRBV7-3	.	.	CASSLTRREKTEAFF	TGTGCCAGCAGCTTAACTCGGCGGGAGAAAACTGAAGCTTTCTTT
TRBJ2-1	TRBV4-3	few	TRBD2	CASSQDDVTSSLRSYNEQFF	TGCGCCAGCAGCCAAGATGACGTGACTAGCTCCCTCCGATCCTACAATGAGCAGTTCTTC
TRBJ2-1	TRBV7-8	few	TRBD1	CASSRQGPYNEQFF	TGTGCCAGCAGCCGACAGGGCCCATACAATGAGCAGTTCTTC
TRBJ2-4	TRBV20-1	few	.	CSARDLREVKNIQYF	TGCAGTGCTAGAGATCTCAGGGAGGTCAAAAACATTCAGTACTTC
TRBJ2-1	TRBV7-2	few	TRBD2	CASSLNGLAAYNEQFF	TGTGCCAGCAGCTTGAACGGACTAGCGGCATACAATGAGCAGTTCTTC
TRBJ2-2	TRBV7-2	many	.	CASSFGGPNTGELFF	TGTGCCAGCAGCTTCGGGGGGCCGAACACCGGGGAGCTGTTTTTT
TRBJ2-2	TRBV20-1	few	.	CSVRSRGFRGELFF	TGCAGTGTACGATCCCGGGGGTTCCGCGGGGAGCTGTTTTTT
TRBJ2-5	TRBV2	.	TRBD1	CARAKQGETQYF	TGTGCCAGGGCGAAACAGGGGGAGACCCAGTACTTC
TRBJ1-6	TRBV7-9	.	TRBD1	CASSLAPGTGYASPLHF	TGTGCCAGCAGCTTAGCCCCCGGGACAGGTTACGCTTCACCCCTCCACTTT
TRBJ2-1	TRBV28	.	.	CASSLLSGGSPSYNEQFF	TGTGCCAGCAGTTTACTATCCGGAGGGAGTCCCTCCTACAATGAGCAGTTCTTC
TRBJ1-1	TRBV7-2	.	.	CASSLVSPVGAGNTEAFF	TGTGCCAGCAGCTTAGTTTCGCCTGTAGGGGCTGGGAACACTGAAGCTTTCTTT
TRBJ1-2	TRBV18	.	.	CASSPTGYGYTF	TGTGCCAGCTCACCGACAGGATATGGCTACACCTTC
TRBJ1-1	TRBV6-5	.	.	CAASWRLGTEAFF	TGTGCCGCCTCGTGGAGGTTGGGGACTGAAGCTTTCTTT
TRBJ2-1	TRBV6-2/TRBV6-3	.	.	CASSYRGLTYNEQFF	TGTGCCAGCAGTTACCGGGGGCTAACCTACAATGAGCAGTTCTTC
TRBJ1-1	TRBV13	few	.	CASSQGQGEYTEAFF	TGTGCCAGCAGCCAAGGCCAGGGCGAGTACACTGAAGCTTTCTTT
TRBJ2-1	TRBV10-3	.	TRBD2	CAISESTSGVTNEQFF	TGTGCCATCAGTGAATCTACTAGCGGGGTCACAAATGAGCAGTTCTTC
TRBJ2-5	TRBV9	.	.	CASSVATGGPETQYF	TGTGCCAGCAGCGTAGCTACTGGCGGGCCAGAGACCCAGTACTTC
TRBJ2-1	TRBV9	.	.	CASSARLVNEQFF	TGTGCCAGCAGCGCCAGACTAGTTAATGAGCAGTTCTTC
TRBJ1-2	TRBV27	.	TRBD1	CASTPRGRGEGYTF	TGTGCCAGCACGCCCAGGGGGCGCGGAGAAGGCTACACCTTC
TRBJ1-5	TRBV19	few	TRBD1	CASSWAGGQPQHF	TGTGCCAGTAGTTGGGCAGGGGGTCAGCCCCAGCATTTT
TRBJ2-6	TRBV6-5	.	.	CASMWSGSSGANVLTF	TGTGCCAGCATGTGGTCGGGATCCTCTGGGGCCAACGTCCTGACTTTC
TRBJ2-1	TRBV18	.	TRBD1	CASSPRTGRSEQFF	TGTGCCAGCTCACCGAGGACAGGAAGGAGTGAGCAGTTCTTC
TRBJ1-3	TRBV20-1	few	.	CSARSRGSSGNTIYF	TGCAGTGCTAGAAGTCGCGGGAGCTCTGGAAACACCATATATTTT
TRBJ2-3	TRBV3-2	.	.	CASSQDWGPLTDTQYF	TGTGCCAGCAGCCAAGATTGGGGGCCTTTAACAGATACGCAGTATTTT
TRBJ2-2	TRBV20-1	.	.	CSARSGRMAGELFF	TGCAGTGCTAGATCGGGCCGGATGGCCGGGGAGCTGTTTTTT
TRBJ2-1	TRBV4-1	.	TRBD1	CASSPGQGIDNEQFF	TGCGCCAGCAGCCCAGGACAGGGGATAGACAATGAGCAGTTCTTC
TRBJ2-1	TRBV20-1	few	TRBD2	CSARALAGENYNEQFF	TGCAGTGCTAGAGCTCTAGCGGGAGAGAACTACAATGAGCAGTTCTTC
TRBJ1-2	TRBV5-6	.	.	CASSPVRTYGYTF	TGTGCCAGCAGCCCAGTCCGGACCTATGGCTACACCTTC
TRBJ2-1	TRBV4-1	few	.	CASSQWTAYNEQFF	TGCGCCAGCAGCCAATGGACAGCCTACAATGAGCAGTTCTTC
TRBJ1-3	TRBV14	.	TRBD1	CASRLSGTGLYGNTIYF	TGTGCCAGTCGCTTATCCGGGACAGGGCTTTATGGAAACACCATATATTTT
TRBJ1-6	TRBV7-9	.	TRBD1	CASSQRTGSNSPLHF	TGTGCCAGCAGCCAGAGGACAGGGAGTAATTCACCCCTCCACTTT
TRBJ1-1	TRBV5-1	few	.	CASSPGYTEAFF	TGCGCCAGCAGCCCTGGGTATACTGAAGCTTTCTTT
TRBJ2-1	TRBV18	.	TRBD2	CASSEGLAGYNEQFF	TGTGCCAGCTCAGAGGGACTAGCGGGGTACAATGAGCAGTTCTTC
TRBJ2-7	TRBV7-9	.	.	CASSPVRYEQYF	TGTGCCAGCAGCCCAGTGAGATACGAGCAGTACTTC
TRBJ2-2	TRBV7-2	.	.	CASSLVGQSNTGELFF	TGTGCCAGCAGCTTAGTCGGACAGAGCAACACCGGGGAGCTGTTTTTT
TRBJ2-7	TRBV7-8	.	.	CASKVLSSYEQYF	TGTGCCAGCAAGGTTCTCAGTTCCTACGAGCAGTACTTC